The entry below describes one T cell receptor (beta chain). The data are from a study of blood T cell repertoires in COVID-19. Some clones are missing from TCRdb's copy, which holds only in-frame ones; the method was immunoSEQ multiplex PCR. The sample contains about 130,000 clones, 84% of which appear only once. This sequence was found in a human donor in a cohort sampled during active COVID-19. The sample was peripheral blood.

The CDR3 region has the DNA TGTGCCAGCAGCCCGGGGATCCCGGGGAATGAGCAGTTCTTC. Protein: CASSPGIPGNEQFF. This chain connects TRBV14 to TRBJ2-1; TRBD2 might be the D (5 bases). V shed 4 bases and J shed 7 bases, with 14 bases lying between them. The CDR3 is made up of 14 amino acids. Germline values: CDR1 SGHDN, CDR2 FVKESK.